A single T cell receptor beta chain is shown here with its context. These data are taken from a study of technical replicates of blood from a handful of donors. Only in-frame clones appear in the TCRdb table, and some are missing; sequencing was by immunoSEQ multiplex PCR. Of about 73,000 clones listed, roughly nine tenths are singletons. Trimming at V came to 4 bases and at J to 6 bases, leaving 4 bases not matched to a gene. The CDR3 has 13 amino acids. Germline V gene lookup returns CDR1 SGDLS and CDR2 YYNGEE. The chain is built from TRBV9 and TRBJ1-2; 9 nucleotides agree with TRBD1. The sequence was collected from a human donor in good health. Some clones in this sample may be carry-over from other donors' samples. Sequences were obtained from PBMCs. This CDR3 is CASSLRDRDGYTF. CDR3 DNA: TGTGCCAGCAGCTTAAGGGACAGGGATGGCTACACCTTC.